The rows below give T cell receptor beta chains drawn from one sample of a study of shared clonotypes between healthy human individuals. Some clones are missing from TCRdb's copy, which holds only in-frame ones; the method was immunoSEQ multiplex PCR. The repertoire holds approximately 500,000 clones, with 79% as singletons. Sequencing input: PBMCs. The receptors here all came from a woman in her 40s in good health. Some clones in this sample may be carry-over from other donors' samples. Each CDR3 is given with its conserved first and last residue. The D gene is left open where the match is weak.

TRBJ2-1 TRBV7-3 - CASSLRRAREQFF
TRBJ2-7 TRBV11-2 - CASSLDRTAYEQYF
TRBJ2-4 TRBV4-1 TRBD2 CASSGTGGVAKNIQYF
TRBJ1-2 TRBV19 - CASIRDSGRAYGYTF
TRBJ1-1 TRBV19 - CASSVTSRVTEAFF
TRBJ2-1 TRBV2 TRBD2 CASSFLTSGRLNEQFF
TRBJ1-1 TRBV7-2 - CASSLSQGNTEAFF
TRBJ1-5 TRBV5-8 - CASSLRGGNQPQHF
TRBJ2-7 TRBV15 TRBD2 CATSDLRASGSYEQYF
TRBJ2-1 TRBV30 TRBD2 CAWSPGLEGEQFF
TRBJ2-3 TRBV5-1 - CASSPRWAVLGTDTQYF
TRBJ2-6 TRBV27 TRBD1 CASSTQTGDDFSGANVLTF
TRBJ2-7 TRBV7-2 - CASSLRSGIHEQYF
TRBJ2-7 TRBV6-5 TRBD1 CASRGQGARYEQYF
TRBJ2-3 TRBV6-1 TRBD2 CASSPRGLDTQYF
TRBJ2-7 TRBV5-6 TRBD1 CASSFRQGASIEQYF
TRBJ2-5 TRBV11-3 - CASSSAYF
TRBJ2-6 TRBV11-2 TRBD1 CASSFTGGAGANVLTF
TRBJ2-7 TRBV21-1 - CASKAFRDRRWYF
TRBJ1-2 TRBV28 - CASSSTGPHYGYTF
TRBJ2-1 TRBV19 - CASSMPGFYNEQFF
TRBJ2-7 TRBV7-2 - CASSLQGPPWNYEQYF
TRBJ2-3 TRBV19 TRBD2 CASSIGTSAVSTDTQYF
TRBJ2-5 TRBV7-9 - CAARNSAQETQYF
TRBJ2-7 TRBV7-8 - CASSLVETVLGYEQYF
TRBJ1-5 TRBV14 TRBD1 CASRDRRVYSNQPQHF
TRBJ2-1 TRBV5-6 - CASSRVAGQRGKQFF
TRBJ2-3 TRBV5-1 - CASSSPYRTRRYATQYF
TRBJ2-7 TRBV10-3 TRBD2 CAINREALHEQYF
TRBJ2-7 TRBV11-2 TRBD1 CASSRDRGWDEQYF
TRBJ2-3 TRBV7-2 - CASSLAGTRTDTQYF
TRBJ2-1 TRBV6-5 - CASTRDPKYNEQFF
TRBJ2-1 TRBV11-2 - CASSVSGITDEQFF
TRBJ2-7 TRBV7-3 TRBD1 CASSSVAGTGGREQYF
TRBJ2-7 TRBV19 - CASSISRNAYEQYF
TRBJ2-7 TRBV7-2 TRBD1 CASSEGTGVKYEQYF
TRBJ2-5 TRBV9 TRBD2 CASSVGGGEGETQYF
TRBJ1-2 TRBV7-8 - CASSAREADYGYTF
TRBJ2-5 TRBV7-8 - CASSFIRPDSQETQYF
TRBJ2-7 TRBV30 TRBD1 CALNRDREPYEQYF
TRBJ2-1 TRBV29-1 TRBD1 CSVWDSRNEQFF
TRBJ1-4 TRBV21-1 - CASSKETTTRRSEKLFF
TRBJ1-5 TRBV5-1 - CASSPEGQPYQPQHF
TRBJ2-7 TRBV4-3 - CASSQELLGGEQYF
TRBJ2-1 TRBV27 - CASSFGGGLYNEQFF
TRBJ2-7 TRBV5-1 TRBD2 CASSPTSGESSYEQYF
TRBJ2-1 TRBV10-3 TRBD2 CAISGQIAGGDNEQFF
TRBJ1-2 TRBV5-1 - CASSQSGPTKINYGYTF
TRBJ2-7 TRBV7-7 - CASSPLQGGSDEQYF
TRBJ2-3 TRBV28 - CASSLDTTDTQYF
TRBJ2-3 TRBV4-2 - CASSQDPTDTQYF
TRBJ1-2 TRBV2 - CASSTSPNGYTF
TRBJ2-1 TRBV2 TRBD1 CASRADRGSYNEQFF
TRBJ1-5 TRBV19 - CASPEEGSNQPQHF